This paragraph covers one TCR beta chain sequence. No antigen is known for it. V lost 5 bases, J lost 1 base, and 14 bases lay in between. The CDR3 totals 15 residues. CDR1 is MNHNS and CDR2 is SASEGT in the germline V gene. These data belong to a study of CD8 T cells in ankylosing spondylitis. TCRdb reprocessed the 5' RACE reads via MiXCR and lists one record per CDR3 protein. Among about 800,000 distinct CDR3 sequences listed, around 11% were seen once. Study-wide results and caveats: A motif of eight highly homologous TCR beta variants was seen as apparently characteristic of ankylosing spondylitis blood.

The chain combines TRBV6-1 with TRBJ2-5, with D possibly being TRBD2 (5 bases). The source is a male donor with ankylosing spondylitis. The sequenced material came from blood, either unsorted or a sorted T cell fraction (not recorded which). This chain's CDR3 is CASSRTVRLQETQYF. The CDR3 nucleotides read TGTGCCAGCAGTCGGACTGTGAGGCTCCAAGAGACCCAGTACTTC.